The 26 T cell receptor beta chains below were found in one sample sequenced in a study of Tregs in tolerant kidney transplant recipients (dated by TCRdb to about 2019). Library preparation employed the immunoSEQ multiplex PCR assay. Here the immuneACCESS table is served through TCRdb, limited to in-frame sequences with V and J called. Missing clones are a known gap in these copies; in checked studies unresolved V genes cover under half, and the rest lacks a known reason. The sample table records 90,000 to 130,000 clones; 90% of these occur just once. Jointly, the top ten make up approximately 0.3% of the sample. The sample's time point label, decoded: blood sample drawn before combined kidney and bone marrow transplant. The input for sequencing was CD4+ T cells from blood, taken before the transplant. These receptors were taken from a human donor who received a combined kidney and bone marrow transplant.

CDR3 amino acids: CASRYQGAYNEKLFF. In nucleotides, the CDR3 is TGTGCCAGCAGATACCAAGGGGCTTACAATGAAAAACTGTTTTTT. The V and J genes are TRBV27 and TRBJ1-4; the D gene is possibly TRBD1 (5 bases). The CDR3 has 15 amino acids. In germline, CDR1 is MNHEY, CDR2 SMNVEV (reference sequence). V gave up 6 bases and J gave up 5 bases, with 16 bases separating them.

Note on this clone: At the DNA level, this CDR3 is encoded by other sequences in the same sample as well. The chain carries TRBV5-1 and TRBJ1-5, with a tentative D call TRBD1 (6 bases). The CDR3 length is 15 residues. The ends were cut back, 4 bases at V and 0 bases at J, with 11 bases in the middle. Per the germline V gene, CDR1 is SGHRS and CDR2 is YFSETQ. The CDR3 bases are TGCGCCAGCAGCCTCGGGGACAATAGCAATCAGCCCCAGCATTTT. This translates into CASSLGDNSNQPQHF.

The gene calls are TRBV28 and TRBJ2-3; a weak D match, TRBD2 (6 bases). The length of the CDR3 is 15 residues. The V end was cut by 6 bases, the J end by 1 base, with 14 bases between. Germline CDR1 is MDHEN and CDR2 is SYDVKM. CDR3 sequence: CASRPSGEGTDTQYF. DNA of the CDR3: TGTGCCAGCAGGCCGTCCGGGGAGGGCACAGATACGCAGTATTTT. The full variable domain, its missing parts supplied by reference TRBV28 and TRBJ2-3, is DVKVTQSSRYLVKRTGEKVFLECVQDMDHENMFWYRQDPGLGLRLIYFSYDVKMKEKGDIPEGYSVSREKKERFSLILESASTNQTSMYLCASRPSGEGTDTQYFGPGTRLTVL.

The chain has TRBV5-1 and TRBJ2-5, with 16 bases aligning to TRBD2. The CDR3 totals 18 residues. Germline V gene sequence: CDR1 SGHRS, CDR2 YFSETQ. V was pared by 3 bases and J by 1 base, with 6 bases of the junction left unmatched. The DNA of the CDR3 is TGCGCCAGCAGCTGGGGGACTAGCGGGAGGGCCTCCCAAGAGACCCAGTACTTC. This sequence encodes CASSWGTSGRASQETQYF. Full variable domain (remainder filled in from reference TRBV5-1 and TRBJ2-5): KAGVTQTPRYLIKTRGQQVTLSCSPISGHRSVSWYQQTPGQGLQFLFEYFSETQRNKGNFPGRFSGRQFSNSRSEMNVSTLELGDSALYLCASSWGTSGRASQETQYFGPGTRLLVL.

This rearrangement joins TRBV5-1 to TRBJ1-1, with D tentatively TRBD1 (5 bases). Germline V gene lookup returns CDR1 SGHRS and CDR2 YFSETQ. The CDR3 sequence is 15 residues long. V was pared by 0 bases and J by 3 bases, with 12 bases between. The CDR3 coding sequence is TGCGCCAGCAGCTTGGGTGCTGGGGGGTACACTGAAGCTTTCTTT. This codes for CASSLGAGGYTEAFF.

V usage is TRBV12-5 and J usage is TRBJ1-5, with D possibly being TRBD1 (5 bases). Germline CDR1 reads LGHNT; CDR2 reads FRNRAP. Trimming took 0 bases from V and 4 from J, leaving 16 bases between them. There are 17 residues in the CDR3. The CDR3 DNA is TGTGCTAGTGGTTTGGTAAGGGAGGGGTTGGGAAATCAGCCCCAGCATTTT. Protein sequence: CASGLVREGLGNQPQHF.

The chain uses TRBV9 and TRBJ1-3, with 8 positions matching TRBD1. Germline V gene data show CDR1 as SGDLS and CDR2 as YYNGEE. The trim removed 4 bases at V and 11 bases at J, leaving 14 bases unmatched. The CDR3 runs to 15 residues. The CDR3 DNA reads TGTGCCAGCAGCCCCCGACAGGGGCCCGCGGTTGCCATATATTTT. Protein: CASSPRQGPAVAIYF.

The chain links TRBV11-2 to TRBJ2-7; no firm D call. The V and J ends lost 8 bases and 1 base respectively, with 9 bases between them. Germline loops: CDR1 SGHAT, CDR2 FQNNGV. The CDR3 is 12 amino acids. The CDR3, as DNA: TGTGCCAGCGTTAGTTGGTCCTACGAGCAGTACTTC. Its translation: CASVSWSYEQYF.

The CDR3 bases are TGCGCCAGCAGCCAAGAAGGTCTGGGGGACACTTTTAACTATGGCTACACCTTC. As protein: CASSQEGLGDTFNYGYTF. The genes are TRBV4-1 and TRBJ1-2; D might be TRBD1 (6 bases). Germline V gene lookup returns CDR1 MGHRA and CDR2 YSYEKL. Trimming cost V 0 bases and J 1 base, with 18 bases left between them. The CDR3 runs 18 residues.

This sequence joins TRBV5-4 and TRBJ2-5; 15 bases agree with TRBD2. Trimming at V came to 5 bases and at J to 4 bases, leaving 6 bases not matched to a gene. The CDR3 loop spans 16 amino acids. Germline lookup yields CDR1 SGHNT and CDR2 YYREEE (reference sequence). The CDR3 DNA is TGTGCCAGCAGGAGGACTAGCGGGGGGGCAGTAGAGACCCAGTACTTC. As protein: CASRRTSGGAVETQYF.

The CDR3 region is CASFREGSNQPQHF. The DNA for the CDR3 is TGTGCCAGTTTCAGGGAGGGGAGCAATCAGCCCCAGCATTTT. This sequence joins TRBV6-6 and TRBJ1-5; D might be TRBD1 (5 bases). Germline V lookup: CDR1 MNHNY, CDR2 SVGAGI (reference sequence). This CDR3 spans 14 amino acids. Trimming pared 9 bases from V and 1 base from J, leaving 13 bases between.

The chain has TRBV5-5 and TRBJ2-1; D is ambiguous. Germline V gives CDR1 SGHKS, CDR2 YYEKEE (reference sequence). V lost 0 bases to trimming and J lost 8 bases, with 12 bases between them. The CDR3 is 14 amino acids. CDR3: CASSLGSSGDEQFF. In DNA, the CDR3 is TGTGCCAGCAGCTTGGGCTCCTCCGGAGATGAGCAGTTCTTC.

This clone was seen a handful of times. The chain couples TRBV7-9 to TRBJ1-6; 9 nucleotides line up with TRBD1. This CDR3 comprises 13 residues. Trimming cost V 8 bases and J 7 bases; bases outside gene matches: 3. Germline V gene lookup returns CDR1 SEHNR and CDR2 FQNEAQ (reference sequence). The CDR3 region has the DNA TGTGCCAGCTGGGACAGGGAGAATTCACCCCTCCACTTT. It is translated as CASWDRENSPLHF.

V usage is TRBV13 and J usage is TRBJ2-5, with TRBD1 as a possible D gene (6 bases). Germline V lookup: CDR1 PRHDT, CDR2 FYEKMQ (reference sequence). Trimming cost V 10 bases and J 10 bases, with 22 bases left between them. The CDR3 runs to 13 residues. In nucleotides, the CDR3 is TGTGCCACCAGTCAGTGGGGAATAGGGGGCCAGTACTTC. It is translated as CATSQWGIGGQYF.

The CDR3 here is CASSLSKRGPSATNEKLFF. In DNA, the CDR3 is TGTGCCAGCAGTTTATCGAAGCGGGGTCCAAGTGCAACTAATGAAAAACTGTTTTTT. The chain couples TRBV27 to TRBJ1-4; the D is unclear. The germline CDR1 and CDR2 sequences are MNHEY and SMNVEV (reference sequence). The CDR3 has 19 residues. V lost 0 bases, J lost 0 bases, and 17 bases lay in between.

The V and J genes are TRBV5-1 and TRBJ2-1, with D unresolved. This CDR3 has 13 amino acids. CDR1 is SGHRS, CDR2 YFSETQ, per germline. Trimming took 0 bases from V and 5 from J, leaving 6 bases between them. CDR3 protein: CASSLDRNNEQFF. Here the CDR3 DNA reads TGCGCCAGCAGCTTGGATCGTAACAATGAGCAGTTCTTC.

The CDR3 is CASSYAGGPYEQYF. The CDR3 DNA sequence: TGTGCCAGCAGTTACGCAGGGGGGCCCTACGAGCAGTACTTC. V usage is TRBV6-6 and J usage is TRBJ2-7, with D possibly matching TRBD1 (7 bases). The ends were cut back, 2 bases at V and 2 bases at J, with 10 bases in the middle. The CDR3 length is 14 residues. Germline CDR1 reads MNHNY; CDR2 reads SVGAGI (reference sequence).

The genes are TRBV5-4 and TRBJ2-5; 7 nucleotides align to TRBD1. The germline V gene encodes CDR1 SGHNT and CDR2 YYREEE (reference sequence). The CDR3 runs 15 residues. J lost 3 bases, V lost 4 bases, and 9 bases had no gene match. CDR3 sequence (DNA): TGTGCCAGCAGCCGTCCCGGGACAGAAAAAGAGACCCAGTACTTC. It is translated as CASSRPGTEKETQYF. The full variable domain, rest sourced from reference TRBV5-4 and TRBJ2-5, is ETGVTQSPTHLIKTRGQQVTLRCSSQSGHNTVSWYQQALGQGPQFIFQYYREEENGRGNFPPRFSGLQFPNYSSELNVNALELDDSALYLCASSRPGTEKETQYFGPGTRLLVL.

This chain links TRBV19 with TRBJ2-2; 12 bases are a match to TRBD2. The CDR3 covers 14 residues. Germline lookup yields CDR1 LNHDA and CDR2 SQIVND (reference sequence). V was pared by 4 bases and J by 10 bases, with 4 bases of the junction left unmatched. In DNA form, the CDR3 reads TGTGCCAGTAGTAGACTAGCGGGAGTGATGGAGCTGTTTTTT. Protein: CASSRLAGVMELFF.

The chain has TRBV5-6 and TRBJ1-6; 7 bases align to TRBD1. The CDR3 is 15 residues long. The V gene's germline CDR1 is SGHDT and CDR2 YYEEEE. The V and J ends lost 4 bases and 4 bases, in that order; junction bases with no gene match: 5. Here the CDR3 reads CASSASGQYNSPLHF. In nucleotides, the CDR3 is TGTGCCAGCAGCGCGTCGGGACAGTATAATTCACCCCTCCACTTT.

The rearrangement joins TRBV5-6 to TRBJ1-3, with D unclear. With 0 bases removed from V and 0 bases from J, the gap between germline ends came to 4 bases. CDR1 and CDR2 from the germline V gene are SGHDT and YYEEEE. The CDR3 has 14 residues. CDR3 residues: CASSLARSGNTIYF. CDR3 DNA: TGTGCCAGCAGCTTGGCCCGCTCTGGAAACACCATATATTTT.

The chain couples TRBV6-1 to TRBJ1-5; the D is unclear. The CDR3 is 13 residues long. V lost 0 bases and J lost 9, with 9 bases in between. Germline V lookup: CDR1 MNHNS, CDR2 SASEGT. CDR3 DNA sequence: TGTGCCAGCAGTGAAGCCTCAGGTTCGCCCCAGCATTTT. This sequence encodes CASSEASGSPQHF.

J is TRBJ1-2 and V is TRBV28; 9 nucleotides match TRBD1. The CDR3 extends over 14 amino acids. Losses at the gene ends were 4 bases for V and 8 bases for J; bases not matched to a gene: 8. Germline CDR1 is MDHEN and CDR2 is SYDVKM. The CDR3 DNA is TGTGCCAGCAGTTCGGGACAGGGTTCGCGAGGCTACACCTTC. Encoded protein: CASSSGQGSRGYTF.

V and J are TRBV7-2 and TRBJ1-2; a weak D match, TRBD1 (6 bases). The germline V gene encodes CDR1 SGHTA and CDR2 FQGNSA. Deletions cut 0 bases from V and 7 bases from J, with 15 bases between. The CDR3 contains 15 residues. The CDR3 reads CASSLAGAGVFGYTF. The CDR3 DNA sequence: TGTGCCAGCAGCTTAGCGGGGGCAGGGGTTTTTGGCTACACCTTC. Full variable domain (missing parts from reference TRBV7-2 and TRBJ1-2): GAGVSQSPSNKVTEKGKDVELRCDPISGHTALYWYRQSLGQGLEFLIYFQGNSAPDKSGLPSDRFSAERTGGSVSTLTIQRTQQEDSAVYLCASSLAGAGVFGYTFGSGTRLTVV.

This sequence joins TRBV19 and TRBJ1-2; 10 bases line up with TRBD1. Germline CDR1 reads LNHDA; CDR2 reads SQIVND (reference sequence). CDR3 length: 13 residues. V dropped 5 bases and J dropped 8; count of bases not matched to a gene: 5. The chain's CDR3 is CASSEGQGSGYTF. CDR3 DNA: TGTGCCAGTAGTGAGGGACAGGGGTCCGGCTACACCTTC.

V usage is TRBV7-8 and J usage is TRBJ2-1, with 7 bases matching TRBD2. The J segment lost 4 bases and the V segment lost 0 bases, leaving 0 bases of the junction unmatched. The CDR3 is 14 residues long. In germline, CDR1 is SGHVS, CDR2 FQNEAQ. CDR3 DNA sequence: TGTGCCAGCAGCTTAGCGGGGGGGTACAATGAGCAGTTCTTC. Protein sequence: CASSLAGGYNEQFF.